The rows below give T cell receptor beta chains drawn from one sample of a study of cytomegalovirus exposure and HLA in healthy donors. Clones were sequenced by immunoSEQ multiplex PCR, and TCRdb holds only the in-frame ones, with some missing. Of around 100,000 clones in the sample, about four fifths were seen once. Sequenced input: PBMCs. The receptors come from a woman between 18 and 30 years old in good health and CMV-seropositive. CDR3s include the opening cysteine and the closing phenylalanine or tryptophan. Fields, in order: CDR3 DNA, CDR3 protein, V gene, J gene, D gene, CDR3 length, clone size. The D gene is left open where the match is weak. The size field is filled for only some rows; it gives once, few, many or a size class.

CDR3 DNA: TGTGCCACCAGCGCTGGCAGGCCTAATGAAAAACTGTTTTTT
CDR3 protein: CATSAGRPNEKLFF
V gene: TRBV15
J gene: TRBJ1-4
D gene: NA
CDR3 length: 14
clone size: NA

CDR3 DNA: TGTGCCAGCAGTTGGAGGGGCTACTACGAGCAGTACTTC
CDR3 protein: CASSWRGYYEQYF
V gene: TRBV27
J gene: TRBJ2-7
D gene: NA
CDR3 length: 13
clone size: NA

CDR3 DNA: TGTGCCACCCTGAGGGTAAACGAGCAGTACTTC
CDR3 protein: CATLRVNEQYF
V gene: TRBV2
J gene: TRBJ2-7
D gene: NA
CDR3 length: 11
clone size: few

CDR3 DNA: TGTGCCAGCAGCCCGGACTGGACAGGGGAAATCTATGGCTACACCTTC
CDR3 protein: CASSPDWTGEIYGYTF
V gene: TRBV5-4
J gene: TRBJ1-2
D gene: TRBD1
CDR3 length: 16
clone size: NA

CDR3 DNA: TGTGCCACCAGCACCCACAGACGGATTATGAACACTGAAGCTTTCTTT
CDR3 protein: CATSTHRRIMNTEAFF
V gene: TRBV15
J gene: TRBJ1-1
D gene: NA
CDR3 length: 16
clone size: NA

CDR3 DNA: TGTGCCAGCACCACGACTACTTCCTACGAGCAGTACTTC
CDR3 protein: CASTTTTSYEQYF
V gene: TRBV7-8
J gene: TRBJ2-7
D gene: NA
CDR3 length: 13
clone size: NA

CDR3 DNA: TGTGCCAGCAGCTTGCTCGGAGTTGCAGATACGCAGTATTTT
CDR3 protein: CASSLLGVADTQYF
V gene: TRBV5-4
J gene: TRBJ2-3
D gene: NA
CDR3 length: 14
clone size: NA

CDR3 DNA: TGTGCCAGCAGCGTAGCTCAGACAAATGCCTACGAGCAGTACTTC
CDR3 protein: CASSVAQTNAYEQYF
V gene: TRBV9
J gene: TRBJ2-7
D gene: NA
CDR3 length: 15
clone size: few

CDR3 DNA: TGCGCCAGCAGCTCGTCCGGACTAGCGCAGCAGTACTTC
CDR3 protein: CASSSSGLAQQYF
V gene: TRBV5-1
J gene: TRBJ2-7
D gene: TRBD2
CDR3 length: 13
clone size: few

CDR3 DNA: TGTGCCAGCAGCGACGGGGGAACAGGCCGGGGTAACTATGGCTACACCTTC
CDR3 protein: CASSDGGTGRGNYGYTF
V gene: TRBV2
J gene: TRBJ1-2
D gene: NA
CDR3 length: 17
clone size: NA

CDR3 DNA: TGTGCCAGCAGCTTCTCCGAGACCCAGTACTTC
CDR3 protein: CASSFSETQYF
V gene: TRBV5-4
J gene: TRBJ2-5
D gene: NA
CDR3 length: 11
clone size: NA